The rows below give T cell receptor beta chains drawn from one sample of a study of response to subunit inactivated influenza vaccine. TCRdb used MiXCR to reprocess the RT-PCR reads, holding one entry per CDR3 protein. The sample gives around 520,000 distinct CDR3 sequences, 25% of which show up once; 1.9% is in the top ten. The material was CD4+ T cells sorted from PBMCs, obtained less than 6 days after vaccination. The receptors stem from a man between 45 and 60 years old who received an inactivated influenza vaccine. CDR3s include the opening cysteine and the closing phenylalanine or tryptophan. Fields, in order: V gene, J gene, clone size, CDR3 length, D gene, CDR3 DNA, CDR3 protein. A D gene is named only where the DNA matches it firmly. Size tells how often a clone was seen (once, few, many) or the class of an expanded clone, and some rows leave it out.

>TRBV6-2/TRBV6-3|TRBJ2-7|.|16|TRBD2
TGTGCCAGCAGGAAATTAGCGGGAGGGAGCTCCTACGAGCAGTACTTC
CASRKLAGGSSYEQYF
>TRBV12-3/TRBV12-4|TRBJ2-7|.|15|.
TGTGCCAGCAGTTTAGCGATTGGGCTCCCCTACGAGCAGTACTTC
CASSLAIGLPYEQYF
>TRBV24-1|TRBJ2-1|few|12|.
TGTGCCACCAGTTTGGGGGGTAATGAGCAGTTCTTC
CATSLGGNEQFF
>TRBV5-1|TRBJ2-6|once|15|.
TGCGCCAGCAGCGCCAGGGACTCTGGGGCCAACGTCCTGACTTTC
CASSARDSGANVLTF
>TRBV28|TRBJ1-2|.|15|.
TGTGCCAGCAGTCTGACTCCCCGAGGGGGCTATGGCTACACCTTC
CASSLTPRGGYGYTF
>TRBV5-1|TRBJ2-7|.|13|.
TGCGCCAGCAAGGATTTGGGGGGCCACGAGCAGTACTTC
CASKDLGGHEQYF
>TRBV20-1|TRBJ2-2|few|16|TRBD2
TGCAGTGCGGTGGCTAGCGGGAGATCGGACACCGGGGAGCTGTTTTTT
CSAVASGRSDTGELFF
>TRBV7-6|TRBJ2-3|many|21|TRBD2
TGTGCCAGCAGCTTAGAGGATTTAGGGACTAGTATAGTACCACACACAGATACGCAGTATTTT
CASSLEDLGTSIVPHTDTQYF
>TRBV2|TRBJ1-2|.|13|.
TGTGCCAGCACTCCTACAGGGTACTATGGCTACACCTTC
CASTPTGYYGYTF
>TRBV2|TRBJ2-4|.|13|.
TGTGCCAGCAGTGATTTCAGAAGCGACATTCAGTACTTC
CASSDFRSDIQYF
>TRBV18|TRBJ1-1|once|14|.
TGTGCCAGCTCACCACCTTACGGGGGCACTGAAGCTTTCTTT
CASSPPYGGTEAFF
>TRBV5-1|TRBJ2-5|.|16|.
TGCGCCAGCAGCTTGGCTCGGCTTGGGCGACAAGAGACCCAGTACTTC
CASSLARLGRQETQYF
>TRBV5-6|TRBJ2-5|.|13|.
TGTGCCAGCAGCCGGGACAAAGAAGAGACCCAGTACTTC
CASSRDKEETQYF
>TRBV3-1|TRBJ1-1|few|14|.
TGTGCCAGCAGCCAAGTACTCCAGGGGACTGAAGCTTTCTTT
CASSQVLQGTEAFF
>TRBV29-1|TRBJ2-5|few|15|TRBD1
TGCAGCGTTGTGGGACAGGGGGGGGTACAAGAGACCCAGTACTTC
CSVVGQGGVQETQYF
>TRBV10-1|TRBJ2-2|.|15|TRBD1
TGCGCCAGCAGTGCAGTGACAGGGGGTCCCGGGGAGCTGTTTTTT
CASSAVTGGPGELFF
>TRBV24-1|TRBJ1-2|few|16|.
TGTGCCACCAGTGACCAGCGGGCCCAATGGAACTATGGCTACACCTTC
CATSDQRAQWNYGYTF
>TRBV5-1|TRBJ1-2|few|12|.
TGCGCCAGCAGCCCTGTCCGCTATGGCTACACCTTC
CASSPVRYGYTF
>TRBV21-1|TRBJ2-1|.|11|.
TGTGCCAGCAGCCCTCCAAGCGGACAGTTCTTC
CASSPPSGQFF
>TRBV7-9|TRBJ1-5|.|14|.
TGTGCCAGCAGCTCCGGGACCGTTAATCAGCCCCAGCATTTT
CASSSGTVNQPQHF
>TRBV9|TRBJ2-7|.|14|TRBD2
TGTGCCAGCAGCGTACGAGCGGGGGCCTACGAGCAGTACTTC
CASSVRAGAYEQYF
>TRBV9|TRBJ1-6|once|16|.
TGTGCCAGCAGCGTAGATGCCCGACAGCGCAATTCACCCCTCCACTTT
CASSVDARQRNSPLHF
>TRBV4-3|TRBJ2-6|.|16|.
TGCGCCAGCAGCCAAGATCGGGCAGCAGGGGCCAACGTCCTGACTTTC
CASSQDRAAGANVLTF
>TRBV7-9|TRBJ2-2|.|16|TRBD1
TGTGCCAGCAGCCGCCCGACAGGGACAGGCACCGGGGAGCTGTTTTTT
CASSRPTGTGTGELFF
>TRBV24-1|TRBJ2-1|.|17|.
TGTGCCACCAGTGATTTGTGGGGGGACAGCCACCACAATGAGCAGTTCTTC
CATSDLWGDSHHNEQFF
>TRBV6-1|TRBJ1-4|.|14|.
TGTGCCAGCAGTGACAGTGCAACTAATGAAAAACTGTTTTTT
CASSDSATNEKLFF
>TRBV6-4|TRBJ1-5|.|17|.
TGTGCCAGCAGTGACGTGGGGCTGTCCTATAGCAATCAGCCCCAGCATTTT
CASSDVGLSYSNQPQHF
>TRBV7-2|TRBJ2-1|.|11|.
TGTGCCAGCAGCTTAGCGGGAGTGCAGTTCTTC
CASSLAGVQFF
>TRBV7-9|TRBJ1-1|.|15|.
TGTGCCAGCAGCCCCGGTGGGGGGAGGAACACTGAAGCTTTCTTT
CASSPGGGRNTEAFF
>TRBV12-3/TRBV12-4|TRBJ2-7|.|12|.
TGTGCCAGCACCCGGTCCCCCCACGAGCAGTACTTC
CASTRSPHEQYF
>TRBV12-3/TRBV12-4|TRBJ2-1|few|14|.
TGTGCCAGCAACCCAACCTGGGCGATCGATGAGCAGTTCTTC
CASNPTWAIDEQFF
>TRBV5-1|TRBJ2-1|few|16|TRBD1
TGCGCCAGCAGCTTGGGACAGGGGGCGAATTACAATGAGCAGTTCTTC
CASSLGQGANYNEQFF
>TRBV28|TRBJ1-2|many|14|.
TGTGCCAGCAGTTCCCCACCTGGGTACTATGGCTACACCTTC
CASSSPPGYYGYTF
>TRBV5-1|TRBJ2-1|.|15|TRBD1
TGCGCCAGCAGCTTGGCCACAGGGGGCTACAATGAGCAGTTCTTC
CASSLATGGYNEQFF
>TRBV24-1|TRBJ2-2|few|15|TRBD1
TGTGCCACCAGTCTAAAGGACAGGGCCACCGGGGAGCTGTTTTTT
CATSLKDRATGELFF
>TRBV5-1|TRBJ2-5|few|15|TRBD1
TGCGCCAGCATCTCCCGGGACAGGGAACAGGAGACCCAGTACTTC
CASISRDREQETQYF
>TRBV12-3/TRBV12-4|TRBJ2-1|few|13|TRBD2
TGTGCCAGCAGTTTAGGACTAGCGCATGAGCAGTTCTTC
CASSLGLAHEQFF
>TRBV11-1|TRBJ2-1|.|14|.
TGTGCCAGCAGCTTGGGCGGAACACAAAATGAGCAGTTCTTC
CASSLGGTQNEQFF
>TRBV7-2|TRBJ1-1|.|15|.
TGTGCCAGCAGCTTAGTGCGGGGAACGAACACTGAAGCTTTCTTT
CASSLVRGTNTEAFF
>TRBV29-1|TRBJ2-5|few|12|.
TGCAGCACTGGGGGAGCAAAAGAGACCCAGTACTTC
CSTGGAKETQYF